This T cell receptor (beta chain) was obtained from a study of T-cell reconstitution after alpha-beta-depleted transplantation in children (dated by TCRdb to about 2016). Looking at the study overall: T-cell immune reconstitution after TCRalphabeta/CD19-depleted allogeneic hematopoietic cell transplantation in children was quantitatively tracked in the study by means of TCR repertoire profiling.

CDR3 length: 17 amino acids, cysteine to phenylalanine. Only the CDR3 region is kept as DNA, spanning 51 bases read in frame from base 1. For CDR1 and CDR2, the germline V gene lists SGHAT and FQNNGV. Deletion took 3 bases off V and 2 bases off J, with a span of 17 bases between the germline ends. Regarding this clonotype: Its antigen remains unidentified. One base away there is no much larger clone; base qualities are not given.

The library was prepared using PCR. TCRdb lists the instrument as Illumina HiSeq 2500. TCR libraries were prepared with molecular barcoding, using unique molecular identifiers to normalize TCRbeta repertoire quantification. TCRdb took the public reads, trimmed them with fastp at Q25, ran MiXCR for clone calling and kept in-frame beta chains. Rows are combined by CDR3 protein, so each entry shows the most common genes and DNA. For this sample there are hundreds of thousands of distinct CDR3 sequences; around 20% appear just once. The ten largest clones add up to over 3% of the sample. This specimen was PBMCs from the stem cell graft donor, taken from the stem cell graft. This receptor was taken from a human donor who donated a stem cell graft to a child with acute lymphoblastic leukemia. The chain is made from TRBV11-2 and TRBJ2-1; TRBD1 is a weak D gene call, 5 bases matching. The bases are TGTGCCAGCAGCTTCTCTGGGGCGTGGGGTGCCTACAATGAGCAGTTCTTC. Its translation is CASSFSGAWGAYNEQFF.